This TCR beta chain was captured by sequencing in a study of blood T cell repertoires in COVID-19. Study information: Specimens from acute and convalescent COVID-19 originated in the United States, Italy and Spain.

Enrolled during active infection, Seattle patients were then followed longitudinally. CDR3 length equals 14 residues. The ends lost 6 bases at V and 2 bases at J; junction bases unmatched: 5. Germline lookup yields CDR1 MNHEY and CDR2 SMNVEV (reference sequence). Study processing details: Amplification of reference gene primers was used by the study to estimate nucleated cell counts. Repertoires were generated with immunoSEQ multiplex PCR, while TCRdb's copy carries only in-frame clones and drops some. V and J calls and clone size are as listed in that table; D and trimming were resolved from the DNA. This table has about 340,000 clones, 70% to 90% appearing once.

The sequence was obtained from a woman aged 60-70 years with COVID-19, enrolled during active disease. Sequenced: peripheral blood. The chain couples TRBV27 to TRBJ2-7; 9 nucleotides agree with TRBD1. The CDR3 sequence: CASSRTGAAYEQYF. The CDR3 DNA sequence: TGTGCCAGCAGCCGGACAGGGGCAGCCTACGAGCAGTACTTC.